This TCR beta chain was obtained from a study of shared clonotypes between healthy human individuals. The repertoire was sequenced with immunoSEQ multiplex PCR; TCRdb's copy has only in-frame clones and lacks some. The sample contains approximately 320,000 clones, less than 85% of which appear only once. V was trimmed by 7 bases and J by 2 bases, leaving 14 bases between them. This CDR3 spans 14 amino acids. CDR1 is SEHNR, CDR2 FQNEAQ, per germline (reference sequence). This TCR came from a young man in good health. The material sequenced was memory CD4+ T cells sorted from blood. Subset described: CD45RA-negative fraction. The rearrangement links TRBV7-9 to TRBJ2-5, with D perhaps TRBD1 (6 bases). The CDR3 DNA follows: TGTGCCAGCACCGAGCTAGGACAGCAAGAGACCCAGTACTTC. It yields the protein CASTELGQQETQYF.